Listed below are T cell receptor beta chains from one sample, sequenced in a study of cytomegalovirus exposure and HLA in healthy donors. Method: immunoSEQ multiplex PCR; TCRdb's copy keeps in-frame clones and lacks some. In the table there are around 160,000 clones, 80% of which are singletons. Sequences were obtained from PBMCs. These receptors all stem from a human donor in good health. Both conserved end residues are part of each CDR3. The D gene is left open where the match is weak. The listing skips clone size in some rows; elsewhere it reads once, few, many or a size class.

TRBV10-3	14	.	TRBD1	TRBJ1-5	TGTGCCTCCAGGCAGGGGGCGGAAGGTCAGCCCCAGCATTTT	CASRQGAEGQPQHF
TRBV11-3	17	.	TRBD1	TRBJ2-5	TGTGCCAGCAGCTCACCTCCGACAGGGGGAAACGAAGAGACCCAGTACTTC	CASSSPPTGGNEETQYF
TRBV10-3	13	.	.	TRBJ1-3	TGTGCCATCAGGGGAGGCTCTGGAAACACCATATATTTT	CAIRGGSGNTIYF
TRBV5-1	14	.	.	TRBJ2-3	TGCGCCAGCAGCTTGGATGTAGGCACAGATACGCAGTATTTT	CASSLDVGTDTQYF
TRBV29-1	13	few	.	TRBJ1-4	TGCAGCGCGGCCTTGGATGGCCAGGCAAAACTGTTTTTT	CSAALDGQAKLFF
TRBV5-4	15	.	.	TRBJ2-7	TGTGCCAGCAGCCCACAGGCTGGACCACCCTACGAGCAGTACTTC	CASSPQAGPPYEQYF
TRBV6-5	14	.	.	TRBJ1-5	TGTGCCAGCAGTTACTCGAGTAGCGGGCAGCCCCAGCATTTT	CASSYSSSGQPQHF
TRBV4-1	17	.	.	TRBJ1-1	TGCGCCAGCAGCCAAGGGAAATTGGGGCAGAAGAACACTGAAGCTTTCTTT	CASSQGKLGQKNTEAFF
TRBV11-2	15	.	TRBD1	TRBJ1-6	TGTGCCAGCAGCTTCCAGGGGGAGAAATATTCACCCCTCCACTTT	CASSFQGEKYSPLHF
TRBV29-1	13	.	TRBD1	TRBJ1-1	TGCAGCGCCAGGGGACAGACGAACACTGAAGCTTTCTTT	CSARGQTNTEAFF
TRBV7-9	15	.	.	TRBJ1-2	TGTGCCAGCAGCTTAGTTCGGAGTGGATACTATGGCTACACCTTC	CASSLVRSGYYGYTF
TRBV6-1	15	.	.	TRBJ1-5	TGTGCCAGCAGTGAAGCGAGCCCAGGGAAGCAGCCCCAGCATTTT	CASSEASPGKQPQHF
TRBV2	15	few	TRBD1	TRBJ2-1	TGTGCCAGCAGCGCCGGGACAGGGTCTTACAATGAGCAGTTCTTC	CASSAGTGSYNEQFF
TRBV5-5	18	.	.	TRBJ1-5	TGTGCCAGCAGCTTGGTGGCCCAAACCATTCAAAGCAATCAGCCCCAGCATTTT	CASSLVAQTIQSNQPQHF
TRBV9	13	.	.	TRBJ2-5	TGTGCCAGCAGCGTAGGACAGGGGAGGGCCCAGTACTTC	CASSVGQGRAQYF
TRBV5-1	16	.	TRBD2	TRBJ2-1	TGCGCCAGCAGCCCCTACTTGCGGGGGGGAGTCGATGAGCAGTTCTTC	CASSPYLRGGVDEQFF
TRBV7-9	14	once	.	TRBJ1-3	TGTGCCAGCAGTCTTCAGGGGACTGGAAACACCATATATTTT	CASSLQGTGNTIYF